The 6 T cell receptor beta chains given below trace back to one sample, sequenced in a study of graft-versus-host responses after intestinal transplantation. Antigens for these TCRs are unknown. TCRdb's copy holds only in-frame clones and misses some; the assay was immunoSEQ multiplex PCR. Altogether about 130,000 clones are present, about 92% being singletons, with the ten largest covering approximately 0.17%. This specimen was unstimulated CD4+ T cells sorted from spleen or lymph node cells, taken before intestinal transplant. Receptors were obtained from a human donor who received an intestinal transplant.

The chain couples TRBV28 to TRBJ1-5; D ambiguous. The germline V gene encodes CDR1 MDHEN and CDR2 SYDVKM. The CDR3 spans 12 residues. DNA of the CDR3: TGTGCTACGGTACTTAGCAATCAGCCCCAGCATTTT. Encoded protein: CATVLSNQPQHF. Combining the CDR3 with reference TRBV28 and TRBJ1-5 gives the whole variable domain DVKVTQSSRYLVKRTGEKVFLECVQDMDHENMFWYRQDPGLGLRLIYFSYDVKMKEKGDIPEGYSVSREKKERFSLILESASTNQTSMYLCATVLSNQPQHFGDGTRLSIL.

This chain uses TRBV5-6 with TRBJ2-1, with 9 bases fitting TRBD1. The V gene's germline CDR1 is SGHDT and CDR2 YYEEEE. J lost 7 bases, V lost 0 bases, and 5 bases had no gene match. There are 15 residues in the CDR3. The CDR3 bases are TGTGCCAGCAGCTTGGGACAGGGGGTTGGGAATGAGCAGTTCTTC. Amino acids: CASSLGQGVGNEQFF.

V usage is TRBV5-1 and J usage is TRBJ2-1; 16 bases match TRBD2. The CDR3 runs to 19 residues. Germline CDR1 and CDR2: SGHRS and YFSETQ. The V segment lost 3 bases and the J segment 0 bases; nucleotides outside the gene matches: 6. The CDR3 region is CASSSLGLAGGSSYNEQFF. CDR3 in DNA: TGCGCCAGCAGCTCGTTGGGACTAGCGGGGGGGAGCTCCTACAATGAGCAGTTCTTC.

The CDR3 nucleotides read TGCGCCAGCAGAATAGGGGCCGGAGTGGGATCACCCCTCCACTTT. Encoded protein: CASRIGAGVGSPLHF. This chain connects TRBV5-1 to TRBJ1-6, with D perhaps TRBD1 (5 bases). The CDR3 totals 15 residues. V was cut by 5 bases and J by 10 bases, with 19 bases left in between. Germline CDR1 SGHRS, CDR2 YFSETQ.

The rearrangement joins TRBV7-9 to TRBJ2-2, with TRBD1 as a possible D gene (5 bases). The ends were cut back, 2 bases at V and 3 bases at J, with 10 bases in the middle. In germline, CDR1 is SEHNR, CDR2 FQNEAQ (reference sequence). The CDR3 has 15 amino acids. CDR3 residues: CASSLRGQDTGELFF. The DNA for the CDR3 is TGTGCCAGCAGCTTAAGAGGACAAGACACCGGGGAGCTGTTTTTT.

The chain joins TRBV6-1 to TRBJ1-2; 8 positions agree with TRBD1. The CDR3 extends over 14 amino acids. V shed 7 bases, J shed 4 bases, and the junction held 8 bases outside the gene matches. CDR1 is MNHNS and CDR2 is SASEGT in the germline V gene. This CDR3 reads CASTGGAAGYGYTF. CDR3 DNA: TGTGCCAGCACAGGGGGCGCGGCGGGCTATGGCTACACCTTC.